The sequence of this T cell receptor beta chain was determined in a study of T cells after yellow fever vaccination. Study-wide points: Clones from primary vaccination mostly reappeared after the booster (96% CD4, roughly 87% CD8). Abundant clonotypes from the bulk population could have been carried over as contaminants into FACS-sorted repertoires.

TCRdb called the 5' RACE reads again in MiXCR, with one record for every CDR3 protein. The sample has 25,000 to 35,000 distinct CDR3 sequences, around 4.8% seen once. Germline V gene sequence: CDR1 MNHEY, CDR2 SMNVEV (reference sequence). V lost 2 bases and J lost 1, with 8 bases in between. The length of the CDR3 is 14 residues. This clonotype was picked up many times. Antigen: not known. Sequencing used CD8+ T cells sorted from PBMCs, obtained 5 days after the yellow fever booster vaccination. This chain connects TRBV27 to TRBJ1-1; TRBD1 is a possible D gene (6 bases). The clonotype originates from a man aged 25 to 45 who received the YFV17D yellow fever vaccine. The CDR3 coding sequence is TGTGCCAGCAGTTTAGGGGGCGCGAACACTGAAGCTTTCTTT. The encoded protein is CASSLGGANTEAFF.